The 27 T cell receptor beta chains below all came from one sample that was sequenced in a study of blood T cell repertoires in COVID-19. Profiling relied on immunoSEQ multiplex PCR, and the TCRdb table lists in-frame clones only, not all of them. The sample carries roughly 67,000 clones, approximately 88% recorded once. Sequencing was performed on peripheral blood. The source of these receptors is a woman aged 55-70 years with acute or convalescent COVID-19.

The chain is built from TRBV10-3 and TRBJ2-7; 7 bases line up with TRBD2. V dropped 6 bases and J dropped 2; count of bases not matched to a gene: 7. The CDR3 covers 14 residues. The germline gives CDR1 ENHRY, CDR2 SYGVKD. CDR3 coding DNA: TGTGCCATCAGCGCGGGACGGGGGGCCTACGAGCAGTACGTC. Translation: CAISAGRGAYEQYV.

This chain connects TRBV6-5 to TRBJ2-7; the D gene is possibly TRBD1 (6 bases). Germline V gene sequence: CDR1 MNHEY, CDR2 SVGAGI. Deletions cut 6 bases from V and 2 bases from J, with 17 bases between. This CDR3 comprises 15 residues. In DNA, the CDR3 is TGTGCCAGCAGCGATACAGGGTTCCGTCCCTACGAGCAGTACGTC. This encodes CASSDTGFRPYEQYV.

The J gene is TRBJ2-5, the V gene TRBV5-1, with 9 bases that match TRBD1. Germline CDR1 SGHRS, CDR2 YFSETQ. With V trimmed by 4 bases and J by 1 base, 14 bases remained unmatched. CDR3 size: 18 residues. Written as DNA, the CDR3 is TGCGCCAGCAGCCGTCTAACAGGGGGCGCGCGGTCCCAAGAGACCCAGTACTTC. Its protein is CASSRLTGGARSQETQYF.

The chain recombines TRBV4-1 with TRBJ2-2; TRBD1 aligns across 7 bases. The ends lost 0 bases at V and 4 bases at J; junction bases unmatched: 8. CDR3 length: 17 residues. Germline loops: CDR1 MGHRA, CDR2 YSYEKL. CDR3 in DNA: TGCGCCAGCAGCCAAGATCCCGGGACAGCGACCACCGGGGAGCTGTTTTTT. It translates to CASSQDPGTATTGELFF.

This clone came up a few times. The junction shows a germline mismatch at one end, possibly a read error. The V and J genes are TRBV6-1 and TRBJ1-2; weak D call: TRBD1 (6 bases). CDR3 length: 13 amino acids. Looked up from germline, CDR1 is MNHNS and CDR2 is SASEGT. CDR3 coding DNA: TGTGCCAGCCGTGACCCATGGACAGACAGCCCCACCTTC. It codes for CASRDPWTDSPTF.

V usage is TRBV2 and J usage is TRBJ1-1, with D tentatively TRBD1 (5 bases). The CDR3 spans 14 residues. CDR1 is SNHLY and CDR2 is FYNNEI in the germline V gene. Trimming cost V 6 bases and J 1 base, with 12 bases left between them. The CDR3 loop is CASSPGGGNTEAFF. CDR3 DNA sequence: TGTGCCAGCAGCCCCGGGGGTGGGAACACTGAAGCTTTCTTT.

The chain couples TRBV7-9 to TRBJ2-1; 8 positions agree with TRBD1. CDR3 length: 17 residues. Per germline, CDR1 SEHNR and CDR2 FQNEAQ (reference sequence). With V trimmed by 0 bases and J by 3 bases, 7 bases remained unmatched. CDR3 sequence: CASSLAATGAFYNEQFF. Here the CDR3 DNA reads TGTGCCAGCAGCTTAGCAGCGACAGGGGCGTTCTACAATGAGCAGTTCTTC.

CDR3 protein: CASSLVGRVDTEAFF. CDR3 DNA: TGTGCCAGCAGCTTAGTCGGCAGGGTAGACACTGAAGCTTTCTTT. This chain joins TRBV11-2 and TRBJ1-1; D may be TRBD1 (5 bases). CDR3 size: 15 residues. With 1 base removed from V and 3 bases from J, the gap between germline ends came to 12 bases. Germline V gene lookup returns CDR1 SGHAT and CDR2 FQNNGV.

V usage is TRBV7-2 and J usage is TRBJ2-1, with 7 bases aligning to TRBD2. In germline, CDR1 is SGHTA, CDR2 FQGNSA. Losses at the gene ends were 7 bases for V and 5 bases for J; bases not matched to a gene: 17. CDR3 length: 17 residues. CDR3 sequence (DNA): TGTGCCAGCACCCCCTGGGGAGGTAGCGGGCCCAACAATGAGCAGTTCTTC. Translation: CASTPWGGSGPNNEQFF.

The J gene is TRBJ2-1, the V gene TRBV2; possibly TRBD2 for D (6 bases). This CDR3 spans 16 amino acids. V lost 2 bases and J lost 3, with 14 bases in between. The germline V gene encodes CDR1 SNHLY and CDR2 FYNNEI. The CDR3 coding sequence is TGTGCCAGCAGTGAAAGGCTAGCGCTTCTCTACAATGAGCAGTTCTTC. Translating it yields CASSERLALLYNEQFF.

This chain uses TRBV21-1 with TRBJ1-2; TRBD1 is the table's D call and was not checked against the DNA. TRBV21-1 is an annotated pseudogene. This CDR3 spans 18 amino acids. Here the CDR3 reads CASSKEHRGRPSNYGYTF. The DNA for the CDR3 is TGTGCCAGCAGCAAAGAGCACAGGGGGCGCCCCTCTAACTATGGCTACACCTTC.

The CDR3 is CASSTAGGGIRTEAFF. DNA of the CDR3: TGTGCCAGTAGTACCGCAGGGGGCGGCATCCGCACTGAAGCTTTCTTT. The rearrangement links TRBV19 to TRBJ1-1; 8 bases fit TRBD1. J gave up 4 bases and V 4 bases, and 11 bases lay outside the gene matches. The CDR3 extends over 16 amino acids. Germline assignment: CDR1 LNHDA and CDR2 SQIVND (reference sequence).

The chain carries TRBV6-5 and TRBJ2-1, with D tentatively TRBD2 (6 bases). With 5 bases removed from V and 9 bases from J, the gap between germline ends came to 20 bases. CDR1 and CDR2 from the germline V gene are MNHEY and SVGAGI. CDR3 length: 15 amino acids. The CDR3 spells CASSKRAPDWGEQFF. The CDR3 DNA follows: TGTGCCAGCAGTAAGCGGGCCCCCGATTGGGGTGAGCAGTTCTTC.

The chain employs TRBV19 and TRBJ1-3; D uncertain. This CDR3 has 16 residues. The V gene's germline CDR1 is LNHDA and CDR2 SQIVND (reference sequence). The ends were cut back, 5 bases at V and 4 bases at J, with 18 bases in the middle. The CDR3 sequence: CASSQRWTLFGNTIYF. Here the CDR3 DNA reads TGTGCCAGTAGTCAACGCTGGACTCTGTTCGGAAACACCATATATTTT.

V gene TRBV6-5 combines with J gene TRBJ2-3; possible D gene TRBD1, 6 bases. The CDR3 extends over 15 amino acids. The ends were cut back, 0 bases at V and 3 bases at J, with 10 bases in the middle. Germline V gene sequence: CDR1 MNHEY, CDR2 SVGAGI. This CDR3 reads CASSYSTGFTDTQYF. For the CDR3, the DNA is TGTGCCAGCAGTTACTCGACAGGTTTTACAGATACGCAGTATTTT.

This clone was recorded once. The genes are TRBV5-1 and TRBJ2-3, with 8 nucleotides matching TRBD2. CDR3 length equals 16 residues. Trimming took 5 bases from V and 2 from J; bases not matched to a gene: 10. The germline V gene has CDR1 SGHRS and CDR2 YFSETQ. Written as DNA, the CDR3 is TGCGCCAGCAGGGTACAAACGGGGGGGCCCACAGATACGCAGTATTTT. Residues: CASRVQTGGPTDTQYF. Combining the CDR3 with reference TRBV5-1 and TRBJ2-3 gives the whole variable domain KAGVTQTPRYLIKTRGQQVTLSCSPISGHRSVSWYQQTPGQGLQFLFEYFSETQRNKGNFPGRFSGRQFSNSRSEMNVSTLELGDSALYLCASRVQTGGPTDTQYFGPGTRLTVL.

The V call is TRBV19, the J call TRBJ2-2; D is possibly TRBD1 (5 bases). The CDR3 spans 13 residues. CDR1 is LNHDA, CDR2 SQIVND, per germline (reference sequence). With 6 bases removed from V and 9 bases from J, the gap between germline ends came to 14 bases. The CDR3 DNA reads TGTGCCAGTAGGCAGGGTAGGCACCGGGAGCTGTTTTTT. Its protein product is CASRQGRHRELFF.

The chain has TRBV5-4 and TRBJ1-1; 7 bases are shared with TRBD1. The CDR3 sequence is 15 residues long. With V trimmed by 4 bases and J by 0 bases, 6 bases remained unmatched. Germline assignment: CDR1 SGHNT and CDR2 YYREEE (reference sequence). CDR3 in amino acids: CASSPLQGMNTEAFF. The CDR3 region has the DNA TGTGCCAGCAGCCCGCTACAGGGGATGAACACTGAAGCTTTCTTT.

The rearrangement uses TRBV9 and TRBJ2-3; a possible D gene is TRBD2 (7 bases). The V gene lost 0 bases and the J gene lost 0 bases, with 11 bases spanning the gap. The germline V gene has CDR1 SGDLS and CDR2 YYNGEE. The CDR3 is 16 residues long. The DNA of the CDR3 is TGTGCCAGCAGCGTAGAAGCGGGGACAAGCACAGATACGCAGTATTTT. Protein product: CASSVEAGTSTDTQYF.

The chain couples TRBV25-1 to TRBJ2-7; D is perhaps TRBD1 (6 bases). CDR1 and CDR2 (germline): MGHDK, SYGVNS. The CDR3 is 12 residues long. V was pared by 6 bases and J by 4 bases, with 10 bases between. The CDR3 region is CASSETGYEQYV. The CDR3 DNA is TGTGCCAGCAGCGAAACAGGGTACGAGCAGTACGTC.

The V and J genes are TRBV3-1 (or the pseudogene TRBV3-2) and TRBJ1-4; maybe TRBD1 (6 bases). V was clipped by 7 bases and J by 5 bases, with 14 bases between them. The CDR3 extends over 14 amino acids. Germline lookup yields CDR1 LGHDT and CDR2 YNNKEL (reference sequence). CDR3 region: CASNQGTRNEKLFF. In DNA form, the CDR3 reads TGTGCCAGCAACCAGGGGACAAGGAATGAAAAACTGTTTTTT.

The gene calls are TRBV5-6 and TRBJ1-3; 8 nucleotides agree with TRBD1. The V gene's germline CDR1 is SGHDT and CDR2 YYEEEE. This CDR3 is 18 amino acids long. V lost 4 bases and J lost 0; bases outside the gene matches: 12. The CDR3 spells CASSLGTGKFYSGNTIYF. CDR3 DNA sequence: TGTGCCAGCAGCCTAGGGACAGGCAAGTTTTACTCTGGAAACACCATATATTTT. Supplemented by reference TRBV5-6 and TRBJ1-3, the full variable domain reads DAGVTQSPTHLIKTRGQQVTLRCSPKSGHDTVSWYQQALGQGPQFIFQYYEEEERQRGNFPDRFSGHQFPNYSSELNVNALLLGDSALYLCASSLGTGKFYSGNTIYFGEGSWLTVV.

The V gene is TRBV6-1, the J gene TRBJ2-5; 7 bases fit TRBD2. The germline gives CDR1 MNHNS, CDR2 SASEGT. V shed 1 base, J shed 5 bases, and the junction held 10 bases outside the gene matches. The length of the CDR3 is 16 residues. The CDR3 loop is CASSEGPSGVGETQYF. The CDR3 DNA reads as TGTGCCAGCAGTGAAGGCCCTAGCGGAGTGGGGGAGACCCAGTACTTC.

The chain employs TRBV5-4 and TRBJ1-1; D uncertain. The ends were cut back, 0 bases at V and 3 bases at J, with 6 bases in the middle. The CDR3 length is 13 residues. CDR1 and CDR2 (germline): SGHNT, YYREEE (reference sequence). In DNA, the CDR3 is TGTGCCAGCAGCTTGGACTATTACACTGAAGCTTTCTTT. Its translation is CASSLDYYTEAFF.

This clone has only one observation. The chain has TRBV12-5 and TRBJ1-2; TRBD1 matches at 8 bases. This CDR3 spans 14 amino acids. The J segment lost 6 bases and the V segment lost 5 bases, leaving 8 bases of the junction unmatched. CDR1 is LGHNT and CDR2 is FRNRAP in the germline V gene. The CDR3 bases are TGTGCTAGTGGTGGGGGACAGGTCCGGAATGGCTACACCTTC. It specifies CASGGGQVRNGYTF.

In nucleotides, the CDR3 is TGCGCCAGCAGCGCAACCGGGACTAGTGACACCGGGGAGCTGTTTTTT. This codes for CASSATGTSDTGELFF. The rearrangement uses TRBV5-1 and TRBJ2-2, with 8 bases lining up with TRBD2. Looked up from germline, CDR1 is SGHRS and CDR2 is YFSETQ. V trimming: 4 bases; J trimming: 3 bases; junction bases outside the gene matches: 8. This CDR3 contains 16 residues.

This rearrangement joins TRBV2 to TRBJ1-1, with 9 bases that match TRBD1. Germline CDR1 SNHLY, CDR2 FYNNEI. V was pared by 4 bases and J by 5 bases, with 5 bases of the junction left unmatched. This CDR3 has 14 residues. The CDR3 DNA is TGTGCCAGCAGTGGAGGGACAGGGAGGACTGAAGCTTTCTTT. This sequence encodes CASSGGTGRTEAFF.